This TCR beta chain was retrieved from a study of T cell repertoires in cytomegalovirus infection. About the research overall: Through public TCR beta signatures, both CMV infection and matching HLA type were indicated.

TCRdb recomputed calls from the reads with MiXCR, one row per CDR3 protein. The sample lists roughly 240,000 distinct CDR3 sequences; under 8.5% were seen once. The length of the CDR3 is 16 residues. CDR1 SEHNR and CDR2 FQNEAQ come from the germline V gene (reference sequence). V lost 0 bases, J lost 0 bases, and 11 bases lay in between. At least ten counts were recorded for this clonotype. The clonotype comes from a human donor in good health (CMV status not recorded). Some clones in this sample may be carry-over from other donors' samples. Sequenced: PBMCs. The genes are TRBV7-9 and TRBJ1-2; TRBD1 might be the D (6 bases). The CDR3 region is CASSLAAGTTNYGYTF. The CDR3 coding sequence is TGTGCCAGCAGCTTAGCGGCCGGGACAACTAACTATGGCTACACCTTC.